The 25 T cell receptor beta chains listed next were all sequenced from one sample in a study of tumour-infiltrating T cells in Burkitt lymphoma. Using immunoSEQ multiplex PCR, the repertoire was profiled, and TCRdb retains in-frame clones only, with some absent. The data show 15,000 to 20,000 clones, approximately 80% seen once. Sequencing was performed on tumor tissue. The receptors shown here come from a human donor with diffuse large B-cell lymphoma.

The rearrangement joins TRBV10-2 to TRBJ2-2, with D possibly TRBD1 on 6 matching bases. Germline values: CDR1 WSHSY, CDR2 SAAADI. The V end lost 7 bases, the J end lost 6 bases, and 15 bases lay between the germline ends. CDR3 size: 14 residues. DNA of the CDR3: TGCGCCAGCATTCTCCAGGGGATCTCCGGGGAGCTGTTTTTT. Translation gives CASILQGISGELFF.

The chain joins TRBV5-4 to TRBJ2-1; 9 bases are a match to TRBD2. CDR1 SGHNT and CDR2 YYREEE come from the germline V gene (reference sequence). This CDR3 spans 15 amino acids. The V gene end was trimmed by 6 bases and the J gene end by 2 bases; junction bases not matched to a gene: 6. The CDR3: CASTMRGGPYNEQFF. DNA of the CDR3: TGTGCCAGCACCATGCGGGGGGGCCCCTACAATGAGCAGTTCTTC.

This chain links TRBV29-1 with TRBJ2-1, with 9 bases fitting TRBD2. V was pared by 8 bases and J by 9 bases, with 14 bases of the junction left unmatched. The CDR3 has 14 residues. Germline V gene data show CDR1 as SQVTM and CDR2 as ANQGSEA. The CDR3 region is CSWGLSGSWGEQFF. Here the CDR3 DNA reads TGCAGCTGGGGCCTTAGCGGGAGTTGGGGTGAGCAGTTCTTC.

With regard to this clone: The same CDR3 arises from other DNA sequences in this sample as well. The chain links TRBV4-3 to TRBJ1-1; D remains unclear. Germline assignment: CDR1 LGHNA and CDR2 YSLEER. This CDR3 spans 13 amino acids. V lost 6 bases and J 5 bases, leaving 13 bases between the germline ends. DNA for the CDR3: TGCGCCAGCAGGCTCGGGAGGGTGACTGAAGCTTTCTTT. Its translation: CASRLGRVTEAFF.

The chain is built from TRBV15 and TRBJ1-2; D may be TRBD1 (5 bases). Trimming took off 2 bases at V and 0 bases at J, with 13 bases between the two ends. Germline V CDR1 and CDR2: LNHNV, YYDKDF (reference sequence). The CDR3 sequence is 16 residues long. The CDR3 nucleotides read TGTGCCACCAGCAGAAACCTCCGGACATCTAACTATGGCTACACCTTC. Its protein is CATSRNLRTSNYGYTF.

The chain employs TRBV28 and TRBJ2-5; 11 bases line up with TRBD2. The CDR3 contains 15 residues. Trimming removed 6 bases from V and 5 bases from J; junction bases left unmatched: 8. CDR1 MDHEN and CDR2 SYDVKM come from the germline V gene. DNA of the CDR3: TGTGCCAGCAGCTTAGCGGGAGGGCCTTGGGAGACCCAGTACTTC. It codes for CASSLAGGPWETQYF.

The chain combines TRBV29-1 with TRBJ1-2; D unresolved. This CDR3 is built from 10 residues. V was shortened by 2 bases and J by 6 bases, with 4 bases between the two germline ends. Germline V CDR1 and CDR2: SQVTM, ANQGSEA. CDR3 DNA: TGCAGCGTTGAACGGAATGGCTACACCTTC. It is translated as CSVERNGYTF.

The chain has TRBV4-2 and TRBJ1-4; tentative D call: TRBD1 (6 bases). The CDR3 is 16 residues long. Germline V gene lookup returns CDR1 LGHNA and CDR2 YNFKEQ. The V end was cut by 6 bases, the J end by 0 bases, with 14 bases between. CDR3 DNA: TGTGCCAGCAGGGGGACAATTTTTGCAACTAATGAAAAACTGTTTTTT. Its translation is CASRGTIFATNEKLFF.

The J gene is TRBJ2-3, the V gene TRBV4-1; the D gene is possibly TRBD2 (5 bases). CDR1 is MGHRA, CDR2 YSYEKL, per germline. V was trimmed by 0 bases and J by 2 bases, leaving 9 bases between them. The CDR3 consists of 15 residues. The CDR3 DNA reads TGCGCCAGCAGCCAAGAACGGGATAACACAGATACGCAGTATTTT. Translating gives CASSQERDNTDTQYF.

The chain recombines TRBV7-9 with TRBJ2-1; D ambiguous. The CDR3 loop spans 13 amino acids. V lost 6 bases, J lost 10 bases, and 16 bases lay in between. Germline V gene sequence: CDR1 SEHNR, CDR2 FQNEAQ (reference sequence). The CDR3 DNA sequence: TGTGCCAGCAGTCTAGGGCTGGCGAACGAGCAGTTCTTC. Protein sequence: CASSLGLANEQFF.

This clone has just one count. This chain connects TRBV29-1 to TRBJ2-7; perhaps D is TRBD1 or TRBD2 (6 bases each). Per the germline V gene, CDR1 is SQVTM and CDR2 is ANQGSEA. The CDR3 contains 13 residues. Trimming cost V 5 bases and J 5 bases, with 16 bases left between them. CDR3 sequence: CSVRGAPVDEQYF. CDR3 DNA: TGCAGCGTTAGGGGGGCGCCGGTGGACGAGCAGTACTTC.

The V gene is TRBV7-8, the J gene TRBJ2-7; D perhaps matches TRBD1 (5 bases). The germline V gene encodes CDR1 SGHVS and CDR2 FQNEAQ. The CDR3 runs to 16 residues. With 4 bases removed from V and 1 base from J, the gap between germline ends came to 17 bases. The CDR3 sequence: CASSYTTTATSYEQYF. DNA for the CDR3: TGTGCCAGCAGCTACACTACGACAGCCACTTCCTACGAGCAGTACTTC.

V is TRBV11-2 and J is TRBJ2-1; TRBD2 matches 11 bases. This CDR3 spans 16 amino acids. V lost 1 base, J lost 8 bases, and 7 bases stayed unmatched. CDR1 is SGHAT, CDR2 FQNNGV, per germline. The CDR3 loop reads CASSLGLAGGWDEQFF. Here the CDR3 DNA reads TGTGCCAGCAGCTTAGGGCTAGCGGGAGGCTGGGATGAGCAGTTCTTC.

The chain couples TRBV4-1 to TRBJ1-5, with D possibly being TRBD1 (6 bases). Trimming removed 3 bases at V and 0 bases at J, with 12 bases between. The CDR3 totals 16 residues. CDR1 and CDR2 from the germline V gene are MGHRA and YSYEKL. The CDR3 DNA reads TGCGCCAGCAGCCAGACTCAGGGGAATAGCAATCAGCCCCAGCATTTT. This sequence encodes CASSQTQGNSNQPQHF.

The V gene is TRBV4-1, the J gene TRBJ1-4; D ambiguous. V gave up 4 bases and J gave up 0 bases, with 9 bases separating them. CDR1 is MGHRA, CDR2 YSYEKL, per germline. There are 15 residues in the CDR3. The chain's CDR3 is CASSRDGATNEKLFF. In DNA form, the CDR3 reads TGCGCCAGCAGCCGCGACGGAGCAACTAATGAAAAACTGTTTTTT.

The chain carries TRBV4-3 and TRBJ2-3, with 12 bases aligning to TRBD2. V lost 0 bases to trimming and J lost 0 bases; unmatched junction nucleotides: 4. The CDR3 spans 18 residues. The germline V gene encodes CDR1 LGHNA and CDR2 YSLEER. CDR3 bases: TGCGCCAGCAGCCAAGATAGGACTAGCGGGGCTAGCACAGATACGCAGTATTTT. Protein: CASSQDRTSGASTDTQYF.

The chain couples TRBV4-1 to TRBJ2-5, with unresolved D. The J call may be mistaken, given a closer DNA end match to TRBJ2-7. The CDR3 covers 13 residues. CDR1 and CDR2 (germline): MGHRA, YSYEKL. The CDR3 sequence: CASSQEGVYEQYF. The CDR3 coding sequence is TGCGCCAGCAGCCAAGAGGGCGTCTACGAGCAGTACTTC.

The chain couples TRBV5-1 to TRBJ2-7, with D perhaps matching TRBD2 (6 bases). V was shortened by 2 bases and J by 2 bases, with 11 bases between the two germline ends. Germline V gene lookup returns CDR1 SGHRS and CDR2 YFSETQ. The CDR3 is 14 residues long. CDR3 DNA: TGCGCCAGCAGCTTACCGTCGGGAGCCTACGAGCAGTACTTC. It is translated as CASSLPSGAYEQYF.

The V gene is TRBV4-1, the J gene TRBJ2-5; D perhaps matches TRBD1 (6 bases). Germline assignment: CDR1 MGHRA and CDR2 YSYEKL. The CDR3 contains 16 residues. Trimming removed 3 bases at V and 5 bases at J, with 19 bases between. The CDR3 region is CASSQGLTGRGETQYF. The CDR3 nucleotides read TGCGCCAGCAGCCAGGGCTTAACAGGGAGAGGGGAGACCCAGTACTTC.

There are a few counts of this clone. The chain carries TRBV19 and TRBJ2-2; D gene uncertain. V was clipped by 5 bases and J by 3 bases, with 19 bases between them. The CDR3 covers 17 residues. Germline lookup yields CDR1 LNHDA and CDR2 SQIVND (reference sequence). The CDR3 DNA follows: TGTGCCAGTAGTCTATACCTATTATCCCGGGACACCGGGGAGCTGTTTTTT. Its translation: CASSLYLLSRDTGELFF. The full variable domain, rest sourced from reference TRBV19 and TRBJ2-2, is DGGITQSPKYLFRKEGQNVTLSCEQNLNHDAMYWYRQDPGQGLRLIYYSQIVNDFQKGDIAEGYSVSREKKESFPLTVTSAQKNPTAFYLCASSLYLLSRDTGELFFGEGSRLTVL.

The rearrangement joins TRBV27 to TRBJ2-2; perhaps D is TRBD1 or TRBD2 (6 bases each). The germline gives CDR1 MNHEY, CDR2 SMNVEV (reference sequence). The CDR3 has 14 amino acids. Trimming removed 2 bases at V and 7 bases at J, with 11 bases between. The CDR3 bases are TGTGCCAGCAGTTTAGGGGGGCTAGTCGGGGAGCTGTTTTTT. It yields the protein CASSLGGLVGELFF.

This sequence joins TRBV7-2 and TRBJ1-5, with 7 nucleotides matching TRBD1. Trimming removed 5 bases from V and 0 bases from J; junction bases left unmatched: 4. The CDR3 runs 15 residues. From germline, CDR1 is SGHTA and CDR2 FQGNSA. CDR3 DNA sequence: TGTGCCAGCAGCCCAGGACAGGCTAGCAATCAGCCCCAGCATTTT. It translates to CASSPGQASNQPQHF.

The chain joins TRBV13 to TRBJ1-2, with D maybe TRBD1 (6 bases). CDR3 length: 16 residues. The V end lost 5 bases, the J end lost 0 bases, and 16 bases lay between the germline ends. In germline, CDR1 is PRHDT, CDR2 FYEKMQ (reference sequence). CDR3: CASSLSGTRSNYGYTF. In DNA form, the CDR3 reads TGTGCCAGCAGCCTGTCCGGGACAAGATCTAACTATGGCTACACCTTC.

The J gene is TRBJ2-6, the V gene TRBV13; D may be TRBD1 (5 bases). Germline CDR1 PRHDT, CDR2 FYEKMQ (reference sequence). Trimming left V 4 bases short and J 2 bases short, with 6 bases between. The CDR3 loop spans 14 amino acids. CDR3: CASSSTAGANVLTF. CDR3 bases: TGTGCCAGCAGCTCGACAGCTGGGGCCAACGTCCTGACTTTC.

The chain has TRBV19 and TRBJ1-3; tentatively, D is TRBD1 (5 bases). The V end was cut by 5 bases, the J end by 0 bases, with 11 bases between. Looked up from germline, CDR1 is LNHDA and CDR2 is SQIVND (reference sequence). The CDR3 is made up of 15 amino acids. CDR3 region: CASSRGGGSGNTIYF. CDR3 coding DNA: TGTGCCAGTAGTCGGGGCGGCGGCTCTGGAAACACCATATATTTT.